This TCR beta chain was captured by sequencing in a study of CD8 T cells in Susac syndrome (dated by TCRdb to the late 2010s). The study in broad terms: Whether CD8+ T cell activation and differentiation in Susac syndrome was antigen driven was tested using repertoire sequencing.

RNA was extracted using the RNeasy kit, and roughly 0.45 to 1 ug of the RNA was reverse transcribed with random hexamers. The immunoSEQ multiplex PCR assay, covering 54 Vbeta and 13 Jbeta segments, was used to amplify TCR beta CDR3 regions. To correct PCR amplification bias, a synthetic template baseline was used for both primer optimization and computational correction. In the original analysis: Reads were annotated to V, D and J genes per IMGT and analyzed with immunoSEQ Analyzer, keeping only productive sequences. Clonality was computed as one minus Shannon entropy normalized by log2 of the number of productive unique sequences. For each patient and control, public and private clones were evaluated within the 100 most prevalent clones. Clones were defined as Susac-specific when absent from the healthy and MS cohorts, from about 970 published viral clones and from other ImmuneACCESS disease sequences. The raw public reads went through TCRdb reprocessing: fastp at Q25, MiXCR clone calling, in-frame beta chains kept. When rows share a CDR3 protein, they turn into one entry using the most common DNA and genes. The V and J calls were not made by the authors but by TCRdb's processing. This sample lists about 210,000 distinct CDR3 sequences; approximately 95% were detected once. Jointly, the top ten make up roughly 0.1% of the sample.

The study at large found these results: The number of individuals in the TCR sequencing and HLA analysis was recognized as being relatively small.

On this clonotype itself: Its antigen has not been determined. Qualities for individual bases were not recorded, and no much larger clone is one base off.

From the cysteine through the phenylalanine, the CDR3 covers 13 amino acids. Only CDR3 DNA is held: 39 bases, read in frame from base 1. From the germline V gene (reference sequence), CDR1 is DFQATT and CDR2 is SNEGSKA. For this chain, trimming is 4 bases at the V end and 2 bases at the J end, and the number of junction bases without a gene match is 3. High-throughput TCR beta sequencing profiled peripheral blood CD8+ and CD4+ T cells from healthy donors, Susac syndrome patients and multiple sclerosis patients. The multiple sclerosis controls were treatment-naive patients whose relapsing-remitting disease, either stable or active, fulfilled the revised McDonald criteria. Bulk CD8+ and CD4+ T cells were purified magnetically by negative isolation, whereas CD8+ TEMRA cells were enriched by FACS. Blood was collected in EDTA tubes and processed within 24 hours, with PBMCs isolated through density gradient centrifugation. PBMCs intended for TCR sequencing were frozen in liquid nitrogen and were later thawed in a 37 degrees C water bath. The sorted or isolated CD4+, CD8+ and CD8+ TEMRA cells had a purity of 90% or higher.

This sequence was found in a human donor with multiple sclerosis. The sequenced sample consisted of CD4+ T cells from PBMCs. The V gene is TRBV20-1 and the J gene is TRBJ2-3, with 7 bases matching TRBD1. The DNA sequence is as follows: TGCAGTGCTACTACAGGGGCCACAGATACGCAGTATTTT. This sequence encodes CSATTGATDTQYF.